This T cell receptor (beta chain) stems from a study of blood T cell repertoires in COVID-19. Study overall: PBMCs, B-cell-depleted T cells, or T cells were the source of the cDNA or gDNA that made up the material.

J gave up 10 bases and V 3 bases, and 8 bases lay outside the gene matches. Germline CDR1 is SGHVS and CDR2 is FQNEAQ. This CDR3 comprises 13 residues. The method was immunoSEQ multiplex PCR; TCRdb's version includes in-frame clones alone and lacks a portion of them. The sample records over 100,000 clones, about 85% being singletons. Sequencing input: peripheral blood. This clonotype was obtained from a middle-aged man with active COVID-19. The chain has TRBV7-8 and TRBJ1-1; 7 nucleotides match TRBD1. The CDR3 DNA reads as TGTGCCAGCAGCTTTGACAGGGAAGGCAGAGCTTTCTTT. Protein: CASSFDREGRAFF.